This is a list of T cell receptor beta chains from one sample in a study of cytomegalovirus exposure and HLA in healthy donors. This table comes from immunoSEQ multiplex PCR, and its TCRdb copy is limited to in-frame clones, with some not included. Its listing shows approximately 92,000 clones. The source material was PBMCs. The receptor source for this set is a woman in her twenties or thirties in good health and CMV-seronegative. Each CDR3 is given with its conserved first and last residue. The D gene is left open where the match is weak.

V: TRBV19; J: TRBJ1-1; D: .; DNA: TGTGCCAGTAGTTCGAAAAACAGGGTGGGCACTGAAGCTTTCTTT; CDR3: CASSSKNRVGTEAFF
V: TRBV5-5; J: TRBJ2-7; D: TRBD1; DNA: TGTGCCAGCAGGGGAACCGGGACAGCATACGAGCAGTACTTC; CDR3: CASRGTGTAYEQYF
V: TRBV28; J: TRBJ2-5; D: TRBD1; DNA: TGTGCCAGCAGTTTAGGGACAGTTCAAGAGACCCAGTACTTC; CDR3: CASSLGTVQETQYF
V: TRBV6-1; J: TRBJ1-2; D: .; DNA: TGTGCCAGCAGTGAAGGGATAGGCGGGCCCTCTAACTATGGCTACACCTTC; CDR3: CASSEGIGGPSNYGYTF
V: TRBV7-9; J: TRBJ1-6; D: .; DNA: TGTGCCAGCAGAGACTCGGACACCTCTAATTCACCCCTCCACTTT; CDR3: CASRDSDTSNSPLHF
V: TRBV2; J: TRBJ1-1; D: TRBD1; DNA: TGTGCCAGCAGGGACAGGGGCACTGAAGCTTTCTTT; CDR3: CASRDRGTEAFF
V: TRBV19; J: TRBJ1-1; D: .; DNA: TGTGCCAGTAGTATTCAAGGGGGTTCGAACACTGAAGCTTTCTTT; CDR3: CASSIQGGSNTEAFF
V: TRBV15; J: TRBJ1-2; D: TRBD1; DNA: TGTGCCACCCGTAAGACAGGGGTCCTTGGAGGCTACACCTTC; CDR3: CATRKTGVLGGYTF
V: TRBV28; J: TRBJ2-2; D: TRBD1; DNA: TGTGCCAGTTTGCTAAGGGACAGGGCCACCGGGGAGCTGTTTTTT; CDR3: CASLLRDRATGELFF
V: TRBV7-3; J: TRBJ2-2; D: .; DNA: TGTGCCAGCAGCCTCGTCGGGGGCACCGGGGAGCTGTTTTTT; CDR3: CASSLVGGTGELFF
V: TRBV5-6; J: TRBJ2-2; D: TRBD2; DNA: TGTGCCAGCGGACTAGCGGGGGGCGGGGAGCTGTTTTTT; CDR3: CASGLAGGGELFF
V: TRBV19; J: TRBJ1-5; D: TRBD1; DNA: TGTGCCAGTAACGCTCAGGGGGTGTATCAGCCCCAGCATTTT; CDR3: CASNAQGVYQPQHF
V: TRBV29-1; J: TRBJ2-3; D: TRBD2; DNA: TGCAGCGTTGAAGCGGGGGGGCCTTTTTCAGATACGCAGTATTTT; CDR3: CSVEAGGPFSDTQYF
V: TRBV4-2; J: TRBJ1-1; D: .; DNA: TGTGCCAGCAGCCGCCCTCGGGGGGACACTGAAGCTTTCTTT; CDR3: CASSRPRGDTEAFF
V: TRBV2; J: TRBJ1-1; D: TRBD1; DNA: TGTGCCAGCAGTGGTACAGGGGAAACTGAAGCTTTCTTT; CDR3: CASSGTGETEAFF
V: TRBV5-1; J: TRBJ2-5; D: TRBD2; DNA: TGCGCCAGCCGGCCTGTACTAGCGGGAGTTGAGACCCAGTACTTC; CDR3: CASRPVLAGVETQYF
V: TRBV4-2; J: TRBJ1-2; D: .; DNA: TGTGCCAGCAGCCAATCTGTTAACTATGGCTACACCTTC; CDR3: CASSQSVNYGYTF
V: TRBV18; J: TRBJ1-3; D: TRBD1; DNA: TGTGCCAGCTCACCCCTGAGCAGGGGGTCCGGAAACACCATATATTTT; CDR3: CASSPLSRGSGNTIYF
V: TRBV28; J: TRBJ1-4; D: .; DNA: TGTGCCAGCAGTCTCACAGGGTCAACTAATGAAAAACTGTTTTTT; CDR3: CASSLTGSTNEKLFF
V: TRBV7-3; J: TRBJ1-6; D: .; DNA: TGTGCCAGCAGCTTATCCCAGTATAATTCACCCCTCCACTTT; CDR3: CASSLSQYNSPLHF
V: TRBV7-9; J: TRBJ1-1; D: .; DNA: TGTGCCAGCAGCTTAGGGGCCAAGAACACTGAAGCTTTCTTT; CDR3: CASSLGAKNTEAFF
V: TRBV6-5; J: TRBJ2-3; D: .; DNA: TGTGCCAGCAGTTACTCGGGAGGTACCAGCACAGATACGCAGTATTTT; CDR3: CASSYSGGTSTDTQYF
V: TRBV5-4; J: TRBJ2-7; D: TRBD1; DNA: TGTGCCAGCAGCTTGAGGGCAGGGGGAGCCTACGAGCAGTACTTC; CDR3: CASSLRAGGAYEQYF
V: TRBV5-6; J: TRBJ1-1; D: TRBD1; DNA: TGTGCCAGCAGCCCACAGGGGCGGATGAACACTGAAGCTTTCTTT; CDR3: CASSPQGRMNTEAFF
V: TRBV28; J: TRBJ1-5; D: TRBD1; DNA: TGTGCCAGCAGTTTTGGGACAGTAAGCAATCAGCCCCAGCATTTT; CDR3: CASSFGTVSNQPQHF
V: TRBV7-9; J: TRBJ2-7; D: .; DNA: TGTGCCAGCAGCCCACCAAGGGAGAGGCCCTTCGAGCAGTACTTC; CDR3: CASSPPRERPFEQYF
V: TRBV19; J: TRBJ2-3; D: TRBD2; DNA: TGTGCCAGTAGTATCACTAGCGGGACCTACACAGATACGCAGTATTTT; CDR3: CASSITSGTYTDTQYF
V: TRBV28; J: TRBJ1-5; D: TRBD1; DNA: TGTGCCAGCAGATCCGGGACAGGGATTCGACAGCCCCAGCATTTT; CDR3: CASRSGTGIRQPQHF
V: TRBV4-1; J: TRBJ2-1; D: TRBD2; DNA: TGCGCCAGCAGCCAAGTAAGTAGCGGGGGAGTGAATGAGCAGTTCTTC; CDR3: CASSQVSSGGVNEQFF
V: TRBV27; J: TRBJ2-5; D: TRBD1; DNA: TGTGCCAGCAGTTTGCTCACAGGGGGCGCGGGGGAGACCCAGTACTTC; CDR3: CASSLLTGGAGETQYF
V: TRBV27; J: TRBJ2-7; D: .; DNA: TGTGCCAGCAGTTTGGTTAGTGGGCTCGAGCAGTACTTC; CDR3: CASSLVSGLEQYF
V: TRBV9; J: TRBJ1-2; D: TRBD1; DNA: TGTGCCAGCAGCGTTACACAGGGGCCTCCTAACTATGGCTACACCTTC; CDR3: CASSVTQGPPNYGYTF
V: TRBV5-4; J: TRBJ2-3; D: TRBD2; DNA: TGTGCCAGCAGCCGTGTTGCGGGAGGGCCCTCAGATACGCAGTATTTT; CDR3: CASSRVAGGPSDTQYF
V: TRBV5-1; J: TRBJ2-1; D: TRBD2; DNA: TGCGCCAGCAGCTTGACCAGGTTGCGGGGGGTGGACAATGAGCAGTTCTTC; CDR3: CASSLTRLRGVDNEQFF
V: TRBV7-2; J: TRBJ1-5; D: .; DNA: TGTGCCAGCAGCTTAGACCGGGTTACACAGCCCCAGCATTTT; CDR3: CASSLDRVTQPQHF
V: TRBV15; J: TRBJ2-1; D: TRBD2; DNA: TGTGCCACCAGCAGCGGACTAGCGGTAAAGGCCAATGAGCAGTTCTTC; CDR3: CATSSGLAVKANEQFF
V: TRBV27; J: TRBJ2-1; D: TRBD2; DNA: TGTGCCAGCAGTTCGGGGGGGTCCTACAATGAGCAGTTCTTC; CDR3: CASSSGGSYNEQFF
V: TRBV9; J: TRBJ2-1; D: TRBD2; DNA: TGTGCCAGCAGCCACTCACTAGCGGGAGGGATGGATGAGCAGTTCTTC; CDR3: CASSHSLAGGMDEQFF
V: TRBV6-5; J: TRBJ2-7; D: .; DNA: TGTGCCAGCAGCAGCGAGGGGGTGATCTACGAGCAGTACTTC; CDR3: CASSSEGVIYEQYF
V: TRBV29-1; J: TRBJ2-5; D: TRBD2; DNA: TGCAGCCCCAAGGGACTAGCAGAGACCCAGTACTTC; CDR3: CSPKGLAETQYF
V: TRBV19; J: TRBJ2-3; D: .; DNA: TGTGCCAGTAGGGGAGGGGGTGATACGCAGTATTTT; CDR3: CASRGGGDTQYF
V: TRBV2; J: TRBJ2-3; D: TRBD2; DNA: TGTGCCAGCATCCAACCGACTAGCGGGGGGGCCCATACGCAGTATTTT; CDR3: CASIQPTSGGAHTQYF